Below are 30 T cell receptor beta chains sequenced from a single sample in a study of blood T cell repertoires in COVID-19. Repertoires were generated with immunoSEQ multiplex PCR, while TCRdb's copy carries only in-frame clones and drops some. The data hold around 250,000 clones, with 90% to 95% observed a single time. Sequencing input: PBMCs or T cells enriched from blood (not recorded which). These receptors originate from a human donor in a cohort exposed to, infected with or recovered from COVID-19 (not recorded which). The donor label of this sample is uncertain.

Comments on this clone: The same CDR3 is also encoded by other DNA sequences in this sample. The rearrangement links TRBV2 to TRBJ1-2; D is undetermined. Germline CDR1 and CDR2: SNHLY and FYNNEI. With 2 bases removed from V and 4 bases from J, the gap between germline ends came to 8 bases. The CDR3 loop spans 13 amino acids. The CDR3 spells CASSERQVYGYTF. CDR3 sequence (DNA): TGTGCCAGCAGTGAACGGCAGGTCTATGGCTACACCTTC.

The chain couples TRBV4-2 to TRBJ1-1; 8 nucleotides match TRBD1. The CDR3 extends over 14 amino acids. The V segment lost 8 bases and the J segment 1 base; nucleotides outside the gene matches: 6. Per the germline V gene, CDR1 is LGHNA and CDR2 is YNFKEQ. CDR3: CASGHRGTNTEAFF. DNA of the CDR3: TGTGCCAGCGGACACAGGGGGACGAACACTGAAGCTTTCTTT.

The chain is built from TRBV5-6 and TRBJ2-3; weak D call: TRBD2 (6 bases). The CDR3 is 16 amino acids. Looked up from germline, CDR1 is SGHDT and CDR2 is YYEEEE. The germline V and J ends were trimmed by 0 bases and 1 base, with 12 bases remaining between them. The CDR3 nucleotides are TGTGCCAGCAGCTTGGTAGGCGGGGCGGGCACAGATACGCAGTATTTT. Protein product: CASSLVGGAGTDTQYF.

For the CDR3, the DNA is TGTGCCAGCAGCCGCGGAGAGGGCGGGGACTATGGCTACACCTTC. Its protein is CASSRGEGGDYGYTF. The chain has TRBV7-9 and TRBJ1-2; no reliable D call. The V gene lost 5 bases and the J gene lost 3 bases, with 16 bases spanning the gap. The germline V gene encodes CDR1 SEHNR and CDR2 FQNEAQ (reference sequence). The CDR3 runs 15 residues. Full variable domain (rest looked up from reference TRBV7-9 and TRBJ1-2): DTGVSQNPRHKITKRGQNVTFRCDPISEHNRLYWYRQTLGQGPEFLTYFQNEAQLEKSRLLSDRFSAERPKGSFSTLEIQRTEQGDSAMYLCASSRGEGGDYGYTFGSGTRLTVV.

J is TRBJ2-3 and V is TRBV18; TRBD2 aligns across 14 bases. CDR1 and CDR2 (germline): KGHSH, LQKENI. The CDR3 covers 16 residues. The junction had 4 bases not matched to a gene; V was cut back by 6 bases and J by 2 bases. CDR3 in DNA: TGTGCCAGCTCTCCGGGACTAGCGGGGGCCACAGATACGCAGTATTTT. This codes for CASSPGLAGATDTQYF.

This chain uses TRBV7-9 with TRBJ2-5, with 8 positions matching TRBD1. V lost 5 bases to trimming and J lost 1 base; unmatched junction nucleotides: 6. CDR1 and CDR2 from the germline V gene are SEHNR and FQNEAQ (reference sequence). CDR3 size: 15 residues. The CDR3 loop is CASSPQGEFQETQYF. The CDR3 nucleotides read TGTGCCAGCAGCCCACAGGGGGAGTTCCAAGAGACCCAGTACTTC.

The gene calls are TRBV19 and TRBJ1-1, with 9 positions matching TRBD1. The CDR3 is 14 amino acids. Germline loops: CDR1 LNHDA, CDR2 SQIVND (reference sequence). V dropped 3 bases and J dropped 6; count of bases not matched to a gene: 5. CDR3 region: CASSMGTGGPEAFF. Here the CDR3 DNA reads TGTGCCAGTAGTATGGGAACAGGGGGCCCTGAAGCTTTCTTT. The full variable domain, its missing parts supplied by reference TRBV19 and TRBJ1-1, is DGGITQSPKYLFRKEGQNVTLSCEQNLNHDAMYWYRQDPGQGLRLIYYSQIVNDFQKGDIAEGYSVSREKKESFPLTVTSAQKNPTAFYLCASSMGTGGPEAFFGQGTRLTVV.

This chain links TRBV7-8 with TRBJ2-7; possibly TRBD2 for D (8 bases). Between the trimmed V and J ends, which lost 3 bases and 0 bases, there was a span of 21 bases. This CDR3 is 18 amino acids long. The germline V gene encodes CDR1 SGHVS and CDR2 FQNEAQ. The CDR3 DNA reads as TGTGCCAGCAGCTTCACGCACCTGACAGGGACTAGCTCCTACGAGCAGTACTTC. Amino acids: CASSFTHLTGTSSYEQYF. The full variable domain, its missing parts supplied by reference TRBV7-8 and TRBJ2-7, is GAGVSQSPRYKVAKRGQDVALRCDPISGHVSLFWYQQALGQGPEFLTYFQNEAQLDKSGLPSDRFFAERPEGSVSTLKIQRTQQEDSAVYLCASSFTHLTGTSSYEQYFGPGTRLTVT.

The V and J genes are TRBV3-1 (or the pseudogene TRBV3-2) and TRBJ1-6; weak D call: TRBD1 (5 bases). Germline V CDR1 and CDR2: LGHDT, YNNKEL (reference sequence). Trimming took off 0 bases at V and 4 bases at J, with 7 bases between the two ends. The CDR3 is made up of 15 amino acids. The CDR3 protein is CASSQDPGYNSPLHF. CDR3 nucleotide sequence: TGTGCCAGCAGCCAAGATCCAGGGTATAATTCACCCCTCCACTTT.

This sequence joins TRBV19 and TRBJ1-1, with 8 bases fitting TRBD1. V shed 6 bases and J 4 bases; nucleotides not matched to a gene: 4. Germline values: CDR1 LNHDA, CDR2 SQIVND (reference sequence). The CDR3 has 13 amino acids. Here the CDR3 reads CASRHTGGTEAFF. For the CDR3, the DNA is TGTGCCAGTAGACATACAGGGGGCACTGAAGCTTTCTTT.

V usage is TRBV3-1 (or the pseudogene TRBV3-2) and J usage is TRBJ1-2, with a weak D call TRBD1 (5 bases). Trimming pared 7 bases from V and 1 base from J, leaving 16 bases between. CDR1 and CDR2 from the germline V gene are LGHDT and YNNKEL (reference sequence). This CDR3 has 15 residues. CDR3 nucleotides: TGTGCCAGCACCATCGGGGGGGGAGATAACTATGGCTACACCTTC. Protein sequence: CASTIGGGDNYGYTF.

The V call is TRBV6-2 or TRBV6-3, the J call TRBJ2-1; 15 bases match TRBD2. CDR3 size: 18 residues. The V and J ends lost 6 bases and 6 bases, in that order; junction bases with no gene match: 12. CDR1 and CDR2 from the germline V gene are MNHEY and SVGEGT. Written as DNA, the CDR3 is TGTGCCAGCAGCCCCGGACTAGCGGGGGGGATTTCTGCCAATGAGCAGTTCTTC. This sequence encodes CASSPGLAGGISANEQFF.

This rearrangement joins TRBV4-1 to TRBJ2-7; TRBD2 is a possible D gene (6 bases). The CDR3 totals 16 residues. The V end was cut by 1 base, the J end by 3 bases, with 16 bases between. CDR1 is MGHRA, CDR2 YSYEKL, per germline. This CDR3 is CASSQGWARTNYEQYF. The CDR3 DNA is TGCGCCAGCAGCCAAGGGTGGGCGCGGACTAACTACGAGCAGTACTTC.

The chain combines TRBV12-3 or TRBV12-4 with TRBJ1-5, with 7 bases fitting TRBD1. This CDR3 has 13 residues. V was pared by 7 bases and J by 2 bases, with 2 bases of the junction left unmatched. CDR3 residues: CASKGGGNQPQHF. In DNA, the CDR3 is TGTGCCAGCAAAGGGGGCGGCAATCAGCCCCAGCATTTT.

V usage is TRBV4-1 and J usage is TRBJ2-7, with TRBD1 matching over 8 bases. The V gene's germline CDR1 is MGHRA and CDR2 YSYEKL. The V gene end was trimmed by 2 bases and the J gene end by 3 bases; junction bases not matched to a gene: 6. This CDR3 is 15 amino acids long. The CDR3 nucleotides read TGCGCCAGCAGCCAAACGACAGGGGCGGGCTACGAGCAGTACTTC. The encoded protein is CASSQTTGAGYEQYF.

The V gene is TRBV29-1, the J gene TRBJ1-2; D may be TRBD1 (5 bases). The V and J ends lost 6 bases and 8 bases respectively, with 13 bases between them. The CDR3 contains 11 residues. Germline V gene lookup returns CDR1 SQVTM and CDR2 ANQGSEA. As DNA, the CDR3 is TGCAGCGTCAGCGCGGGGACGGGCTACACCTTC. This encodes CSVSAGTGYTF.

The V and J genes are TRBV12-3 or TRBV12-4 and TRBJ2-3; D remains unclear. CDR3 length: 12 amino acids. With 2 bases removed from V and 6 bases from J, the gap between germline ends came to 6 bases. The CDR3 is CASSLTVDTQYF. The CDR3 bases are TGTGCCAGCAGTTTAACGGTGGATACGCAGTATTTT.

V and J are TRBV7-8 and TRBJ1-3; 10 nucleotides match TRBD1. CDR1 SGHVS and CDR2 FQNEAQ come from the germline V gene. The CDR3 length is 18 residues. J lost 4 bases, V lost 5 bases, and 14 bases had no gene match. In DNA form, the CDR3 reads TGTGCCAGCAGCCTTCGTAGGGACAGGGGACTAGGCGGAAACACCATATATTTT. Residues: CASSLRRDRGLGGNTIYF.

This chain joins TRBV3-1 (or the pseudogene TRBV3-2) and TRBJ2-2, with 7 bases that match TRBD1. This CDR3 has 15 residues. Germline CDR1 is LGHDT and CDR2 is YNNKEL (reference sequence). Germline trimming cut 4 bases from V and 4 bases from J; bases unmatched to any gene: 6. This chain's CDR3 is CASSLQGRATGELFF. The CDR3 DNA sequence: TGTGCCAGCAGCCTACAGGGGCGGGCCACCGGGGAGCTGTTTTTT.

The chain combines TRBV6-5 with TRBJ1-5; 10 bases are shared with TRBD1. Germline CDR1 is MNHEY and CDR2 is SVGAGI. The CDR3 extends over 13 amino acids. V lost 7 bases and J lost 7; bases outside the gene matches: 4. CDR3 residues: CASMEDRGQPQHF. DNA of the CDR3: TGTGCCAGCATGGAGGACAGGGGGCAGCCCCAGCATTTT.

The rearrangement joins TRBV19 to TRBJ1-4; D gene unclear. Trimming shortened V by 2 bases and J by 4 bases, and 8 bases separated the two germline ends. This CDR3 is built from 14 residues. In germline, CDR1 is LNHDA, CDR2 SQIVND (reference sequence). The CDR3 reads CASSIQKINEKLFF. CDR3 DNA sequence: TGTGCCAGTAGTATACAGAAGATTAATGAAAAACTGTTTTTT.

This clone was seen only once. V and J are TRBV3-1 (or the pseudogene TRBV3-2) and TRBJ1-1; TRBD1 matches 8 bases. With 3 bases clipped from V and 2 bases from J, the junction kept 8 bases outside the gene matches. The CDR3 contains 16 residues. Germline values: CDR1 LGHDT, CDR2 YNNKEL (reference sequence). The CDR3 DNA is TGTGCCAGCAGCCAGGGGACAGGCACATTTAACACTGAAGCTTTCTTT. It is translated as CASSQGTGTFNTEAFF.

The chain uses TRBV5-4 and TRBJ1-1; D not certain. The CDR3 runs to 13 residues. Germline CDR1 is SGHNT and CDR2 is YYREEE (reference sequence). Trimming took off 7 bases at V and 7 bases at J, with 17 bases between the two ends. The CDR3 loop reads CASLIYGYDEAFF. DNA for the CDR3: TGTGCCAGCCTTATATACGGGTATGATGAAGCTTTCTTT.

The sample holds one count of this clone. The chain joins TRBV7-9 to TRBJ2-1; possibly TRBD2 for D (6 bases). The germline gives CDR1 SEHNR, CDR2 FQNEAQ (reference sequence). CDR3 length equals 16 residues. The germline V and J ends were trimmed by 4 bases and 5 bases, with 18 bases remaining between them. The CDR3 spells CASSSWAPGVNNEQFF. The CDR3 DNA reads TGTGCCAGCAGCTCGTGGGCCCCGGGGGTCAACAATGAGCAGTTCTTC.

This chain links TRBV6-2 or TRBV6-3 with TRBJ1-5; 7 nucleotides match TRBD1. The CDR3 totals 19 residues. V shed 4 bases, J shed 0 bases, and the junction held 15 bases outside the gene matches. Germline lookup yields CDR1 MNHEY and CDR2 SVGEGT. CDR3 in amino acids: CASSSRDSQWSRSNQPQHF. The CDR3 DNA follows: TGTGCCAGCAGTTCCCGGGACAGTCAATGGTCGCGTAGCAATCAGCCCCAGCATTTT.

This clone came up once. The V call is TRBV7-9, the J call TRBJ1-5; perhaps TRBD1 as D (6 bases). CDR3 size: 14 residues. Germline V gene sequence: CDR1 SEHNR, CDR2 FQNEAQ (reference sequence). The V and J ends lost 1 base and 7 bases respectively, with 11 bases between them. CDR3: CASSLVGGVQPQHF. CDR3 DNA: TGTGCCAGCAGCTTAGTAGGGGGTGTCCAGCCCCAGCATTTT.

The chain combines TRBV2 with TRBJ2-4; 8 nucleotides line up with TRBD1. V trimming: 1 base; J trimming: 10 bases; junction bases outside the gene matches: 6. CDR3 size: 14 residues. Germline CDR1 is SNHLY and CDR2 is FYNNEI. The CDR3 bases are TGTGCCAGCAGTGAAGTAAGGACAGGGCCTATTCAGTACTTC. It yields the protein CASSEVRTGPIQYF.

The rearrangement links TRBV19 to TRBJ2-1; 8 bases agree with TRBD2. The V gene end was trimmed by 6 bases and the J gene end by 7 bases; junction bases not matched to a gene: 8. Germline V gene data show CDR1 as LNHDA and CDR2 as SQIVND (reference sequence). The CDR3 has 14 amino acids. This CDR3 is CASSSGGLWNEQFF. CDR3 bases: TGTGCCAGTAGCAGCGGGGGCCTGTGGAATGAGCAGTTCTTC.

The chain links TRBV9 to TRBJ2-3; a weak D match, TRBD1 (5 bases). Germline CDR1 SGDLS, CDR2 YYNGEE. The CDR3 runs 16 residues. The germline V and J ends were trimmed by 0 bases and 4 bases, with 15 bases remaining between them. This chain's CDR3 is CASSVEGVYIPDTQYF. The CDR3 nucleotides are TGTGCCAGCAGCGTAGAAGGGGTATATATCCCAGATACGCAGTATTTT.

This clone has just one count. The chain links TRBV2 to TRBJ1-1; 7 bases match TRBD1. J was trimmed by 0 bases and V by 2 bases; bases with no gene match: 3. This CDR3 is built from 15 residues. Per germline, CDR1 SNHLY and CDR2 FYNNEI. CDR3 region: CASSEWTGLNTEAFF. The CDR3 DNA reads TGTGCCAGCAGTGAATGGACAGGTTTGAACACTGAAGCTTTCTTT. Filled out from reference TRBV2 and TRBJ1-1, the complete variable domain reads EPEVTQTPSHQVTQMGQEVILRCVPISNHLYFYWYRQILGQKVEFLVSFYNNEISEKSEIFDDQFSVERPDGSNFTLKIRSTKLEDSAMYFCASSEWTGLNTEAFFGQGTRLTVV.